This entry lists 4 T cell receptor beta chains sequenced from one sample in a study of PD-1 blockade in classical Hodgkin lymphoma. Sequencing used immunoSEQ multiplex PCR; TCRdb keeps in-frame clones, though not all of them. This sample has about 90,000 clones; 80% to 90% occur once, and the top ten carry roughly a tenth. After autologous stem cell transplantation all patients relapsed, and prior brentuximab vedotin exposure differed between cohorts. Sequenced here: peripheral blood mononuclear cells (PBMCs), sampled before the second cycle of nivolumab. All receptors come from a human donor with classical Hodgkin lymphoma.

The CDR3: CASRHKRATEAFF. In nucleotides, the CDR3 is TGTGCCAGCAGGCATAAGCGGGCCACTGAAGCTTTCTTT. The rearrangement links TRBV6-5 to TRBJ1-1; D unresolved. The length of the CDR3 is 13 residues. The V gene lost 6 bases and the J gene lost 4 bases, with 12 bases spanning the gap. Germline values: CDR1 MNHEY, CDR2 SVGAGI.

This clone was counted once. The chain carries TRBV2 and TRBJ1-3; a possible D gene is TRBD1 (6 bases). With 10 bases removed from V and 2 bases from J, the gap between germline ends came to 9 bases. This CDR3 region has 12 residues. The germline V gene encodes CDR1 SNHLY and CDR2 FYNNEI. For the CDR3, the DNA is TGTGCCAATACAGGGACTGGAAACACCATATATTTT. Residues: CANTGTGNTIYF. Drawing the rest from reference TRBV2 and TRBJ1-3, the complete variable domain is EPEVTQTPSHQVTQMGQEVILRCVPISNHLYFYWYRQILGQKVEFLVSFYNNEISEKSEIFDDQFSVERPDGSNFTLKIRSTKLEDSAMYFCANTGTGNTIYFGEGSWLTVV.

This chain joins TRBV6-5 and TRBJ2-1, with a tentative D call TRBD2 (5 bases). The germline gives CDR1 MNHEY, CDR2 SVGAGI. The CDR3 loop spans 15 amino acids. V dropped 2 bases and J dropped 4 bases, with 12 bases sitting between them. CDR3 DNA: TGTGCCAGCAGTTACGGCGGGTTGAGATACAATGAGCAGTTCTTC. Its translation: CASSYGGLRYNEQFF.

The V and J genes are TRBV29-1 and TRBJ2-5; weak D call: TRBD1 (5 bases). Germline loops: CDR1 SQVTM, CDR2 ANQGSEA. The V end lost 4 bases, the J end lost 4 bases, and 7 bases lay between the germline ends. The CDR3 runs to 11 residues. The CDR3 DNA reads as TGCAGCGTTGTTAGGGGAGAGACCCAGTACTTC. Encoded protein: CSVVRGETQYF.